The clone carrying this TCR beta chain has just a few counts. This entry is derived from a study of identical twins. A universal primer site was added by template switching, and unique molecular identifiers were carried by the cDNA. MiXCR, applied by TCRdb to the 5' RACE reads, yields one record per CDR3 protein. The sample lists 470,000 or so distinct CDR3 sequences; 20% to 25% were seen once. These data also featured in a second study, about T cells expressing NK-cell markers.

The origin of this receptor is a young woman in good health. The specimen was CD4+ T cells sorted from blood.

The CDR3 DNA follows: TGTGCCAGCAGCCGGACAGTGGGGTTTTACAATGAGCAGTTCTTC. Encoded protein: CASSRTVGFYNEQFF. The chain recombines TRBV7-8 with TRBJ2-1; tentative D call: TRBD1 (6 bases). CDR3 size: 15 residues. CDR1 and CDR2 (germline): SGHVS, FQNEAQ. Trimming pared 5 bases from V and 4 bases from J, leaving 15 bases between.